The 21 T cell receptor beta chains in this list originate from one sample, sequenced in a study of blood T cell repertoires in COVID-19. Assay: immunoSEQ multiplex PCR; the TCRdb copy retains only in-frame clones and omits some. The table shows over 150,000 clones, with roughly four fifths occurring only once. Sequencing was performed on peripheral blood. The receptors derive from a woman older than 75 with acute or convalescent COVID-19.

There are a few counts of this clone. V is TRBV9 and J is TRBJ1-6, with D unclear. The V gene's germline CDR1 is SGDLS and CDR2 YYNGEE. V shed 3 bases and J shed 7 bases, with 8 bases lying between them. This CDR3 region has 13 residues. The CDR3 is CASSAFPNSPLHF. Written as DNA, the CDR3 is TGTGCCAGCAGCGCCTTCCCGAATTCACCCCTCCACTTT.

This clone was detected many times. The J gene is TRBJ1-4, the V gene TRBV2; no clear D gene. Germline V gives CDR1 SNHLY, CDR2 FYNNEI. Trimming took off 4 bases at V and 0 bases at J, with 12 bases between the two ends. The CDR3 is made up of 16 amino acids. The CDR3 nucleotides read TGTGCCAGCAGTGGGTCAGCGACTGCAACTAATGAAAAACTGTTTTTT. Translation gives CASSGSATATNEKLFF. Based on the CDR3 plus reference TRBV2 and TRBJ1-4, the full variable domain is EPEVTQTPSHQVTQMGQEVILRCVPISNHLYFYWYRQILGQKVEFLVSFYNNEISEKSEIFDDQFSVERPDGSNFTLKIRSTKLEDSAMYFCASSGSATATNEKLFFGSGTQLSVL.

J is TRBJ2-7 and V is TRBV7-2; 7 bases align to TRBD2. The CDR3 extends over 16 amino acids. Germline V gives CDR1 SGHTA, CDR2 FQGNSA. J lost 2 bases, V lost 0 bases, and 7 bases had no gene match. DNA for the CDR3: TGTGCCAGCAGCTTAGCAGGTGGGGGGGGGACCTACGAGCAGTACTTC. Encoded protein: CASSLAGGGGTYEQYF. Drawing the rest from reference TRBV7-2 and TRBJ2-7, the complete variable domain is GAGVSQSPSNKVTEKGKDVELRCDPISGHTALYWYRQSLGQGLEFLIYFQGNSAPDKSGLPSDRFSAERTGGSVSTLTIQRTQQEDSAVYLCASSLAGGGGTYEQYFGPGTRLTVT.

This clone was recorded a few times. The chain couples TRBV7-8 to TRBJ1-1; D is perhaps TRBD1 (5 bases). Germline V gene lookup returns CDR1 SGHVS and CDR2 FQNEAQ. Between the trimmed V and J ends, which lost 2 bases and 5 bases, there was a span of 9 bases. The CDR3 sequence is 13 residues long. CDR3 sequence (DNA): TGTGCCAGCAGCTTACAGGGAGGGACTGAAGCTTTCTTT. Its protein is CASSLQGGTEAFF.

The gene calls are TRBV5-1 and TRBJ2-3; 12 nucleotides line up with TRBD2. From germline, CDR1 is SGHRS and CDR2 YFSETQ. This CDR3 is built from 18 residues. J gave up 4 bases and V 4 bases, and 13 bases lay outside the gene matches. The CDR3 DNA reads TGCGCCAGCAGCCAGAGACCGACTAGCGGGAGTCGTGCAGATACGCAGTATTTT. The encoded protein is CASSQRPTSGSRADTQYF.

This clone occurred many times. The CDR3 DNA is TGTGCCGTCCGGGACAGTAACTCCTACGAGCAGTACTTC. Protein sequence: CAVRDSNSYEQYF. The V and J genes are TRBV10-3 and TRBJ2-7, with TRBD1 matching 7 bases. Trimming cost V 11 bases and J 0 bases; bases outside gene matches: 7. From germline, CDR1 is ENHRY and CDR2 SYGVKD. There are 13 residues in the CDR3.

This clone appeared a few times. The rearrangement uses TRBV6-5 and TRBJ2-1, with D possibly being TRBD1 (5 bases). CDR1 is MNHEY, CDR2 SVGAGI, per germline. The CDR3 totals 13 residues. V was shortened by 6 bases and J by 11 bases, with 17 bases between the two germline ends. The CDR3 nucleotides are TGTGCCAGCAGGGGCCCAGGGATGACGAAGCAGTTCTTC. It codes for CASRGPGMTKQFF.

The chain recombines TRBV24-1 with TRBJ2-3; the match to TRBD1 covers 10 bases. The V and J ends lost 9 bases and 2 bases, in that order; junction bases with no gene match: 1. The CDR3 sequence is 13 residues long. Germline V gene lookup returns CDR1 KGHDR and CDR2 SFDVKD. CDR3 protein: CATGTGVTDTQYF. CDR3 sequence (DNA): TGTGCCACCGGGACAGGGGTCACAGATACGCAGTATTTT.

This chain connects TRBV27 to TRBJ2-5; possible D gene TRBD1, 6 bases. The V and J ends lost 6 bases and 1 base respectively, with 12 bases between them. From germline, CDR1 is MNHEY and CDR2 SMNVEV (reference sequence). This CDR3 comprises 14 residues. For the CDR3, the DNA is TGTGCCAGCAGCCTGACAGGATTCCAAGAGACCCAGTACTTC. It yields the protein CASSLTGFQETQYF.

This sequence joins TRBV12-3 or TRBV12-4 and TRBJ2-7; unclear D gene. With 5 bases removed from V and 7 bases from J, the gap between germline ends came to 15 bases. CDR3 length: 13 amino acids. In DNA form, the CDR3 reads TGTGCCAGCAGTAACCTACGTGCCGGGGAGCAGTACTTC. It translates to CASSNLRAGEQYF.

The chain couples TRBV9 to TRBJ1-3; D may be TRBD1 (6 bases). The ends were cut back, 5 bases at V and 0 bases at J, with 9 bases in the middle. Germline assignment: CDR1 SGDLS and CDR2 YYNGEE. The CDR3 runs 14 residues. In DNA, the CDR3 is TGTGCCAGCAGAACAGGGCCCTCTGGAAACACCATATATTTT. Protein: CASRTGPSGNTIYF.

V is TRBV10-3 and J is TRBJ1-6; TRBD1 might be the D (5 bases). Germline V gives CDR1 ENHRY, CDR2 SYGVKD. The ends were cut back, 8 bases at V and 10 bases at J, with 9 bases in the middle. The CDR3 consists of 11 residues. The CDR3 bases are TGTGCCATCGGGGCGTTATCACCCCTCCACTTT. This translates into CAIGALSPLHF.

The CDR3 sequence is CASVLRVITEAFF. In DNA, the CDR3 is TGCGCCAGCGTATTGAGGGTAATCACTGAAGCTTTCTTT. The chain uses TRBV10-1 and TRBJ1-1; D ambiguous. The CDR3 totals 13 residues. Germline CDR1 reads WNHNN; CDR2 reads SYGVQD (reference sequence). Trimming removed 8 bases at V and 4 bases at J, with 14 bases between.

The V gene is TRBV12-3 or TRBV12-4, the J gene TRBJ1-2; D gene uncertain. The CDR3 totals 13 residues. The germline V and J ends were trimmed by 2 bases and 3 bases, with 7 bases remaining between them. The CDR3 region is CASSLLGDYGYTF. The CDR3 nucleotides read TGTGCCAGCAGTTTACTGGGCGACTATGGCTACACCTTC.

The chain is built from TRBV6-5 and TRBJ1-4; 11 bases fit TRBD1. In germline, CDR1 is MNHEY, CDR2 SVGAGI. Unmatched junction bases numbered 4, after V lost 0 bases and J lost 7 bases. The CDR3 spans 16 residues. CDR3: CASSYSYGTGGEKLFF. The CDR3 DNA follows: TGTGCCAGCAGTTACTCGTATGGGACAGGGGGTGAAAAACTGTTTTTT.

The chain uses TRBV19 and TRBJ1-5; D gene uncertain. V lost 8 bases and J 3 bases, leaving 14 bases between the germline ends. The CDR3 runs to 14 residues. Looked up from germline, CDR1 is LNHDA and CDR2 is SQIVND (reference sequence). In DNA form, the CDR3 reads TGTGCCAGTTCTAAGGAGACGAACAATCAGCCCCAGCATTTT. It codes for CASSKETNNQPQHF. The full variable domain, rest sourced from reference TRBV19 and TRBJ1-5, is DGGITQSPKYLFRKEGQNVTLSCEQNLNHDAMYWYRQDPGQGLRLIYYSQIVNDFQKGDIAEGYSVSREKKESFPLTVTSAQKNPTAFYLCASSKETNNQPQHFGDGTRLSIL.

The chain is built from TRBV12-3 or TRBV12-4 and TRBJ2-7; D may be TRBD1 (6 bases). The V end was cut by 6 bases, the J end by 3 bases, with 12 bases between. The CDR3 is made up of 13 amino acids. The CDR3 nucleotides read TGTGCCAGCAGGATGGTACAGGGCTACGAGCAGTACTTC. It codes for CASRMVQGYEQYF.

The V gene is TRBV6-1, the J gene TRBJ2-7; no firm D call. This CDR3 is built from 13 residues. CDR1 and CDR2 from the germline V gene are MNHNS and SASEGT. The V gene lost 0 bases and the J gene lost 4 bases, with 7 bases spanning the gap. The CDR3 sequence is CASSEANRYEQYF. DNA for the CDR3: TGTGCCAGCAGTGAAGCGAACCGGTACGAGCAGTACTTC.

The rearrangement links TRBV7-2 to TRBJ1-1; D call uncertain. Per germline, CDR1 SGHTA and CDR2 FQGNSA. The CDR3 consists of 15 residues. Between the trimmed V and J ends, which lost 1 base and 6 bases, there was a span of 15 bases. The CDR3 loop is CASSLVPQAGAEAFF. CDR3 nucleotides: TGTGCCAGCAGCTTAGTTCCGCAGGCGGGCGCTGAAGCTTTCTTT.

This chain links TRBV10-2 with TRBJ1-5, with 8 bases matching TRBD1. After removal of 6 bases from V and 6 bases from J, the junction contained 7 bases not matched to a gene. The CDR3 totals 14 residues. The germline V gene has CDR1 WSHSY and CDR2 SAAADI. The CDR3 nucleotides read TGCGCCAGCAGCTCTACAGGGGGAGGTCAGCCCCAGCATTTT. Protein sequence: CASSSTGGGQPQHF.

This clone was found a few times. This chain uses TRBV5-1 with TRBJ2-2; a weak D match, TRBD2 (5 bases). Germline V gene lookup returns CDR1 SGHRS and CDR2 YFSETQ. The CDR3 contains 16 residues. Trimming took off 0 bases at V and 6 bases at J, with 15 bases between the two ends. CDR3: CASSLVGPDYAGELFF. The CDR3 bases are TGCGCCAGCAGCTTGGTTGGTCCCGACTACGCCGGGGAGCTGTTTTTT.